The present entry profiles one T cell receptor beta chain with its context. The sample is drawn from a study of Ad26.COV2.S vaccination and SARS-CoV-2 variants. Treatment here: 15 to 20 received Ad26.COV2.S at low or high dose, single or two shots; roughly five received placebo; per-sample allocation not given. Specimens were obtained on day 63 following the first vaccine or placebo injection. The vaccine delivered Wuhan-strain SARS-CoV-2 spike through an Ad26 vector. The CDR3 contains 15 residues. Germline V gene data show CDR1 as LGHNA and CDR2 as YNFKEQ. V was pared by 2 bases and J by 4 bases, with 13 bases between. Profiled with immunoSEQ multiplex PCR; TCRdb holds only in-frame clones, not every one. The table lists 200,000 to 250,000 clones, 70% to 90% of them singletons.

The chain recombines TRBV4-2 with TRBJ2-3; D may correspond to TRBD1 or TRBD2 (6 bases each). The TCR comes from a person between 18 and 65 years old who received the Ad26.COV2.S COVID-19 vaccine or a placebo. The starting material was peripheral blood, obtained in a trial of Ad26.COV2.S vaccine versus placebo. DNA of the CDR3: TGTGCCAGCAGCCAACTGGGGGGCGGGGCAGATACGCAGTATTTT. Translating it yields CASSQLGGGADTQYF.